These 10 T cell receptor beta chains share one sample of origin, sequenced in a study of blood T cells in healthy people across ages. A second PCR of 7 to 11 cycles used a sample-barcoded 5' primer and a J-beta primer mix. Each CDR3 protein is one row after TCRdb ran MiXCR on the 5' RACE reads. Of roughly 800,000 distinct CDR3 sequences in the sample, 58% are singletons; the top ten hold about 20%. Sequenced: blood. The origin of the receptors is a young man in good health.

This clonotype has only one observation. The J gene is TRBJ2-4, the V gene TRBV4-2; possible D gene TRBD1, 6 bases. The J call may be wrong; the DNA end is better matched by TRBJ2-7. Germline CDR1 reads LGHNA; CDR2 reads YNFKEQ. The CDR3 consists of 15 residues. This CDR3 reads CASSHDLRTDYEQYF. The CDR3 region has the DNA TGTGCCAGCAGCCACGACCTCCGGACAGACTACGAGCAGTACTTC.

This clonotype has only a few counts. The chain couples TRBV6-6 to TRBJ2-5; the D gene is possibly TRBD2 (5 bases). Germline assignment: CDR1 MNHNY and CDR2 SVGAGI (reference sequence). V was shortened by 10 bases and J by 1 base, with 22 bases between the two germline ends. The CDR3 covers 16 residues. CDR3 DNA: TGTGCCACCGTCATGGGCGGGCGGTTCTTCCAAGAGACCCAGTACTTC. Translation gives CATVMGGRFFQETQYF.

This clonotype was seen a handful of times. The chain links TRBV20-1 to TRBJ2-1; maybe TRBD2 (6 bases). The length of the CDR3 is 12 residues. The germline V gene encodes CDR1 DFQATT and CDR2 SNEGSKA (reference sequence). Trimming cost V 3 bases and J 9 bases, with 12 bases left between them. This chain's CDR3 is CSASGSQIEQFF. DNA of the CDR3: TGCAGTGCTAGCGGGAGCCAGATTGAGCAGTTCTTC.

The chain joins TRBV29-1 to TRBJ2-7, with TRBD2 as a possible D gene (6 bases). The CDR3 extends over 14 amino acids. V was pared by 6 bases and J by 3 bases, with 18 bases between. CDR1 is SQVTM and CDR2 is ANQGSEA in the germline V gene. CDR3 protein: CSVSRIGGNYEQYF. In nucleotides, the CDR3 is TGCAGCGTCTCAAGGATAGGAGGGAACTACGAGCAGTACTTC.

This chain links TRBV6-1 with TRBJ2-7; D not resolved. The CDR3 has 11 amino acids. V was clipped by 6 bases and J by 10 bases, with 13 bases between them. CDR1 and CDR2 (germline): MNHNS, SASEGT. The CDR3: CASRDPREQYF. CDR3 DNA: TGTGCCAGCAGAGACCCTAGAGAACAGTACTTC.

A few counts support this clonotype. This rearrangement joins TRBV20-1 to TRBJ2-1; 9 bases line up with TRBD2. J lost 3 bases, V lost 6 bases, and 6 bases had no gene match. The CDR3 has 14 residues. Germline V gene lookup returns CDR1 DFQATT and CDR2 SNEGSKA (reference sequence). CDR3 bases: TGCAGTGCAACTAGCGGGCAGGGCTACAATGAGCAGTTCTTC. It yields the protein CSATSGQGYNEQFF.

The V gene is TRBV5-1, the J gene TRBJ2-7; unclear D gene. V shed 3 bases and J shed 5 bases, with 9 bases lying between them. Per the germline V gene, CDR1 is SGHRS and CDR2 is YFSETQ. The CDR3 runs to 12 residues. The CDR3, as DNA: TGCGCCAGCAGCTCATCCCGGGACGAGCAGTACTTC. Protein sequence: CASSSSRDEQYF.

In the case of this clonotype: A read error may produce the germline difference seen at one junction end. J is TRBJ2-1 and V is TRBV7-7; TRBD1 agrees at 7 bases. CDR1 is SSHAT, CDR2 FNYEAQ, per germline (reference sequence). The CDR3 covers 14 residues. This chain's CDR3 is CASSLSSTGEKQFF. The CDR3 DNA sequence: TGTGCTAGCAGCTTAAGTAGTACAGGGGAGAAGCAGTTCTTC.

The gene calls are TRBV12-5 and TRBJ2-4; D call uncertain. The DNA matches TRBJ2-7 better at its end, which makes the J call doubtful. There are 16 residues in the CDR3. Per the germline V gene, CDR1 is LGHNT and CDR2 is FRNRAP. The CDR3 spells CASGPAPGAPAYEQYF. CDR3 sequence (DNA): TGTGCTAGTGGTCCCGCCCCGGGCGCCCCAGCCTACGAGCAGTACTTC.

This clonotype was counted a single time. The chain couples TRBV12-3 or TRBV12-4 to TRBJ2-1, with D unresolved. The CDR3 contains 14 residues. V was pared by 6 bases and J by 6 bases, with 15 bases between. The DNA for the CDR3 is TGTGCCAGCAGCCGCGCAGACGGATCCAATGAGCAGTTCTTC. This sequence encodes CASSRADGSNEQFF.